Following are 26 T cell receptor beta chains from one sample sequenced in a study of T cell repertoires in ileal Crohn's disease. The time point denotes: inflamed ileum from the surgical specimen. The protocol was immunoSEQ multiplex PCR, while the TCRdb copy is restricted to in-frame clones and leaves out a portion. The table has roughly 5,800 clones, 80% seen once. The sequencing input was ileal tissue. The receptor source for this set is an adult with Crohn's disease.

V usage is TRBV11-1 and J usage is TRBJ1-1, with a weak D call TRBD1 (6 bases). Germline assignment: CDR1 SGHAT and CDR2 FQDESV (reference sequence). The CDR3 runs 16 residues. Trimming removed 5 bases from V and 2 bases from J, with 18 bases in between. The CDR3 loop reads CASSLGQNPSNTEAFF. For the CDR3, the DNA is TGTGCCAGCAGCCTCGGACAGAACCCCTCTAACACTGAAGCTTTCTTT.

This chain connects TRBV2 to TRBJ2-5; 9 bases line up with TRBD1. This CDR3 region has 13 residues. The junction had 5 bases not matched to a gene; V was cut back by 7 bases and J by 5 bases. The germline CDR1 and CDR2 sequences are SNHLY and FYNNEI. The CDR3 sequence: CASNRQGEETQYF. The CDR3 region has the DNA TGTGCCAGCAACAGACAGGGGGAGGAGACCCAGTACTTC.

The CDR3, as DNA: TGTGCCAGCAGTTTATATGGGGGGGTATACAATGAGCAGTTCTTC. Translating it yields CASSLYGGVYNEQFF. The chain has TRBV28 and TRBJ2-1; TRBD2 matches 7 bases. The CDR3 runs to 15 residues. The J segment lost 4 bases and the V segment lost 1 base, leaving 4 bases of the junction unmatched. Germline-derived CDR1 and CDR2 are MDHEN and SYDVKM.

The CDR3 sequence is CASSLEDTQYF. As DNA, the CDR3 is TGTGCCAGCAGCTTAGAGGATACGCAGTATTTT. The V gene is TRBV7-9, the J gene TRBJ2-3; D unclear. The CDR3 extends over 11 amino acids. In germline, CDR1 is SEHNR, CDR2 FQNEAQ (reference sequence). V was clipped by 1 base and J by 6 bases, with 2 bases between them.

The J gene is TRBJ1-2, the V gene TRBV28; D gene unclear. This CDR3 contains 11 residues. Trimming left V 6 bases short and J 4 bases short, with 6 bases between. The germline V gene has CDR1 MDHEN and CDR2 SYDVKM. The CDR3 loop reads CASRSFYGYTF. CDR3 sequence (DNA): TGTGCCAGCAGGAGCTTCTATGGCTACACCTTC.

The rearrangement joins TRBV9 to TRBJ1-1, with D uncertain. The CDR3 has 13 amino acids. Germline V gives CDR1 SGDLS, CDR2 YYNGEE. Trimming stripped 2 bases from V and 0 bases from J, with 5 bases between. The CDR3 bases are TGTGCCAGCAGCGTTATGATGAACACTGAAGCTTTCTTT. This encodes CASSVMMNTEAFF.

This clone is a singleton in its sample. The chain has TRBV7-8 and TRBJ1-2; D uncertain. The CDR3 runs to 14 residues. V lost 8 bases to trimming and J lost 2 bases, with 15 bases between them. The germline gives CDR1 SGHVS, CDR2 FQNEAQ. CDR3 protein: CASSVGSANYGYTF. CDR3 bases: TGTGCCAGCTCCGTCGGTTCAGCGAACTATGGCTACACCTTC.

V gene TRBV9 combines with J gene TRBJ2-1; TRBD2 matches 9 bases. CDR1 SGDLS and CDR2 YYNGEE come from the germline V gene. The CDR3 length is 15 residues. Losses at the gene ends were 0 bases for V and 9 bases for J; bases not matched to a gene: 7. The CDR3 sequence is CASSVVGGGAGEQFF. CDR3 DNA: TGTGCCAGCAGCGTAGTCGGCGGGGGGGCTGGTGAGCAGTTCTTC.

This rearrangement joins TRBV5-1 to TRBJ1-1, with TRBD1 identical over 8 bases. V gave up 2 bases and J gave up 0 bases; unmatched junction bases: 9. CDR3 length: 17 amino acids. Germline loops: CDR1 SGHRS, CDR2 YFSETQ. The CDR3 reads CASSLGTGASMNTEAFF. The CDR3 DNA sequence: TGCGCCAGCAGCTTAGGGACAGGAGCCAGCATGAACACTGAAGCTTTCTTT.

This clone was observed once. This chain connects TRBV30 to TRBJ2-5; D possibly corresponds to TRBD1 (5 bases). V was pared by 4 bases and J by 1 base, with 13 bases between. The CDR3 runs 14 residues. Germline assignment: CDR1 GTSNPN and CDR2 SVGIG (reference sequence). CDR3 amino acids: CAWTLQAFQETQYF. The CDR3 DNA follows: TGTGCCTGGACCCTACAGGCGTTCCAAGAGACCCAGTACTTC.

V is TRBV9 and J is TRBJ2-5; TRBD2 matches 15 bases. The germline V gene encodes CDR1 SGDLS and CDR2 YYNGEE. V shed 3 bases and J 4 bases; nucleotides not matched to a gene: 10. The CDR3 consists of 18 residues. CDR3 amino acids: CASSATIAGLAGGETQYF. As DNA, the CDR3 is TGTGCCAGCAGCGCTACTATAGCGGGACTAGCGGGGGGAGAGACCCAGTACTTC. Full variable domain (rest looked up from reference TRBV9 and TRBJ2-5): DSGVTQTPKHLITATGQRVTLRCSPRSGDLSVYWYQQSLDQGLQFLIQYYNGEERAKGNILERFSAQQFPDLHSELNLSSLELGDSALYFCASSATIAGLAGGETQYFGPGTRLLVL.

V gene TRBV5-1 combines with J gene TRBJ2-7, with no clear D. The CDR3 length is 15 residues. V was shortened by 1 base and J by 1 base, with 12 bases between the two germline ends. The germline gives CDR1 SGHRS, CDR2 YFSETQ. Written as DNA, the CDR3 is TGCGCCAGCAGCTTGTTTTTCGGTAGTTCCTACGAGCAGTACTTC. It codes for CASSLFFGSSYEQYF.

The chain links TRBV7-3 to TRBJ1-1; 7 nucleotides align to TRBD1. This CDR3 has 14 residues. J gave up 2 bases and V 5 bases, and 5 bases lay outside the gene matches. Germline V CDR1 and CDR2: SGHTA, FQGTGA. The CDR3, as DNA: TGTGCCAGCAGCGTGCAGGGGGTCAACACTGAAGCTTTCTTT. Translating gives CASSVQGVNTEAFF.

The chain employs TRBV28 and TRBJ1-1; no reliable D call. This CDR3 is built from 13 residues. Trimming cost V 6 bases and J 0 bases, with 8 bases left between them. Germline V gene lookup returns CDR1 MDHEN and CDR2 SYDVKM. The CDR3 reads CASSLEVNTEAFF. In DNA form, the CDR3 reads TGTGCCAGCAGCTTGGAGGTGAACACTGAAGCTTTCTTT.

The chain couples TRBV6-1 to TRBJ1-5; D gene unclear. Trimming removed 2 bases at V and 3 bases at J, with 11 bases between. This CDR3 has 15 residues. Germline values: CDR1 MNHNS, CDR2 SASEGT. Written as DNA, the CDR3 is TGTGCCAGCAGTGAACAGTGGACGGACAATCAGCCCCAGCATTTT. It translates to CASSEQWTDNQPQHF.

The rearrangement joins TRBV9 to TRBJ1-1; D might be TRBD1 (6 bases). The CDR3 sequence is 14 residues long. Between the trimmed V and J ends, which lost 4 bases and 2 bases, there was a span of 12 bases. Germline CDR1 reads SGDLS; CDR2 reads YYNGEE. This CDR3 reads CASSLSRGNTEAFF. CDR3 coding DNA: TGTGCCAGCAGCCTGTCCAGGGGCAACACTGAAGCTTTCTTT.

Written as DNA, the CDR3 is TGTGCCAGCAGTTTCAACGGCCCCTACGAGCAGTACTTC. This encodes CASSFNGPYEQYF. The V gene is TRBV28, the J gene TRBJ2-7; no clear D gene. Trimming took 3 bases from V and 2 from J, leaving 8 bases between them. Germline assignment: CDR1 MDHEN and CDR2 SYDVKM. The CDR3 consists of 13 residues.

The V gene is TRBV4-1, the J gene TRBJ2-3; the D call may be TRBD1 or TRBD2 (6 bases each). Germline CDR1 reads MGHRA; CDR2 reads YSYEKL. The V end lost 0 bases, the J end lost 7 bases, and 17 bases lay between the germline ends. This CDR3 comprises 16 residues. This chain's CDR3 is CASSQELSMGGYTQYF. The CDR3 DNA reads TGCGCCAGCAGCCAAGAGTTATCTATGGGGGGCTATACGCAGTATTTT.

This chain connects TRBV6-5 to TRBJ2-7; D ambiguous. Germline V gene data show CDR1 as MNHEY and CDR2 as SVGAGI. This CDR3 has 12 amino acids. The CDR3 DNA reads as TGTGTTACAAAGACCCCTTGGAGTGAGCAGTACTTC. Amino acids: CVTKTPWSEQYF.

V gene TRBV5-5 combines with J gene TRBJ1-3; D not resolved. V lost 1 base to trimming and J lost 0 bases, with 8 bases between them. The CDR3 runs to 15 residues. The germline V gene has CDR1 SGHKS and CDR2 YYEKEE (reference sequence). The CDR3 region has the DNA TGTGCCAGCAGCTTGTGGGTGATCTCTGGAAACACCATATATTTT. Its protein is CASSLWVISGNTIYF.

The gene calls are TRBV30 and TRBJ1-2; TRBD1 matches at 7 bases. This CDR3 has 11 residues. V gave up 5 bases and J gave up 8 bases; unmatched junction bases: 5. Germline assignment: CDR1 GTSNPN and CDR2 SVGIG (reference sequence). The CDR3 sequence is CAWRQGNGYTF. Here the CDR3 DNA reads TGTGCCTGGCGACAGGGAAACGGCTACACCTTC.

The genes are TRBV29-1 and TRBJ2-3; 9 bases agree with TRBD2. The germline gives CDR1 SQVTM, CDR2 ANQGSEA. The CDR3 consists of 13 residues. The junction had 2 bases not matched to a gene; V was cut back by 3 bases and J by 4 bases. The CDR3 sequence is CSVETSGADTQYF. The CDR3 DNA reads as TGCAGCGTTGAGACTAGCGGAGCAGATACGCAGTATTTT.

The CDR3: CASRGQTYNSPLHF. For the CDR3, the DNA is TGTGCCAGCAGGGGACAAACCTATAATTCACCCCTCCACTTT. The chain employs TRBV6-6 and TRBJ1-6; TRBD1 is a possible D gene (6 bases). The CDR3 is 14 residues long. Germline loops: CDR1 MNHNY, CDR2 SVGAGI (reference sequence). V lost 6 bases and J lost 2, with 8 bases in between.

V gene TRBV7-3 combines with J gene TRBJ1-2; a possible D gene is TRBD1 (6 bases). Per the germline V gene, CDR1 is SGHTA and CDR2 is FQGTGA. V was trimmed by 5 bases and J by 3 bases, leaving 13 bases between them. This CDR3 contains 14 residues. CDR3 protein: CASSPRGSDYGYTF. CDR3 DNA: TGTGCCAGCAGCCCCAGGGGCAGTGACTATGGCTACACCTTC.

The chain recombines TRBV14 with TRBJ1-5; no clear D. V was cut by 0 bases and J by 4 bases, with 4 bases left in between. The CDR3 runs 13 residues. Per the germline V gene, CDR1 is SGHDN and CDR2 is FVKESK. The CDR3 DNA reads TGTGCCAGCAGCCAAGATCATAATCAGCCCCAGCATTTT. This translates into CASSQDHNQPQHF.

The chain joins TRBV5-6 to TRBJ1-6; 7 nucleotides match TRBD1. The CDR3 runs to 14 residues. CDR1 is SGHDT, CDR2 YYEEEE, per germline. V gave up 3 bases and J gave up 7 bases; unmatched junction bases: 4. The CDR3 DNA follows: TGTGCCAGCAGCTCGACAGGGAGAAATTCACCCCTCCACTTT. It codes for CASSSTGRNSPLHF.